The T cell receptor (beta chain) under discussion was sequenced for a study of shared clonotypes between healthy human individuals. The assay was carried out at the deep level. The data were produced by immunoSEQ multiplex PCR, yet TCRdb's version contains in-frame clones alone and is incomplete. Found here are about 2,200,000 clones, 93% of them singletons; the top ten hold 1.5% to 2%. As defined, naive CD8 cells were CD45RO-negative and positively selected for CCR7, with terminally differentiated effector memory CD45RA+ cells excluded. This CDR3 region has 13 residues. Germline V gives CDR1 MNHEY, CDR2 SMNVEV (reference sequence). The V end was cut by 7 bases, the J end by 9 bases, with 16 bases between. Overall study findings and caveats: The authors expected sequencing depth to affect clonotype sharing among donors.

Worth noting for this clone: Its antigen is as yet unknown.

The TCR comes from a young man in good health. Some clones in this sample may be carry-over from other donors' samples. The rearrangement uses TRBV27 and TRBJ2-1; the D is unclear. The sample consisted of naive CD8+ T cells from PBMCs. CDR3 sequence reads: CASNAAGLPEQFF. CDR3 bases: TGTGCCAGCAATGCGGCCGGCCTCCCTGAGCAGTTCTTC.